This T cell receptor (beta chain) was identified during a study of blood T cell repertoires in COVID-19. Trimming shortened V by 0 bases and J by 9 bases, and 15 bases separated the two germline ends. CDR3 length: 14 amino acids. Germline values: CDR1 SGHDT, CDR2 YYEEEE. TCRdb's table, derived via immunoSEQ multiplex PCR, lists solely in-frame clones and lacks some. Counted here are roughly 100,000 clones, about three quarters occurring once; the ten biggest clones make up 5% to 8%. The chain combines TRBV5-6 with TRBJ1-2; D gene unclear. Source material: peripheral blood. The receptor comes from an elderly man with COVID-19, enrolled during active disease. The CDR3 nucleotides read TGTGCCAGCAGCTTGGAAACCGAGCGTTATCGCTACACCTTC. Its protein is CASSLETERYRYTF.